This entry concerns a single T cell receptor (beta chain). The PCR was carried out with 60 Vbeta primers and 13 Jbeta primers. TCRdb's copy holds only in-frame clones and misses some; the assay was immunoSEQ multiplex PCR. The sample records 70,000 to 95,000 clones, 78% being singletons. The entry originates in a study of cytomegalovirus exposure and HLA in healthy donors. Germline CDR1 and CDR2: SGHAT and FQDESV (reference sequence). The CDR3 length is 11 residues. The V end lost 3 bases, the J end lost 12 bases, and 11 bases lay between the germline ends. The chain carries TRBV11-1 and TRBJ1-1; TRBD1 might be the D (5 bases). The sequence came from a man aged 35 to 55 in good health and CMV-seronegative. The sample taken for sequencing was PBMCs. CDR3: CASSFSQVTFF. DNA of the CDR3: TGTGCCAGCAGCTTTTCACAGGTTACTTTCTTT.